The entry that follows covers one TCR beta chain sequence. V lost 4 bases and J lost 6; bases outside the gene matches: 9. The CDR3 loop spans 13 amino acids. Germline CDR1 reads GTSNPN; CDR2 reads SVGIG (reference sequence). This sample was included in a study of blood T cell repertoires in COVID-19. Study context: Both acute and convalescent COVID-19 samples were obtained from the United States, Italy and Spain. Sources were T cells, B-cell-depleted T cells, or PBMCs; the material itself was cDNA or gDNA.

In the authors' workflow: By means of reference gene primer amplification, nucleated cell counts were estimated. Data came from immunoSEQ multiplex PCR; TCRdb stores just in-frame clones and leaves some out. That table is the source of V, J and clone size, and D and trimming were worked out from the DNA. This table holds 200,000 or so clones, 80% to 85% found once. V and J are TRBV30 and TRBJ2-7; 7 bases align to TRBD2. This sequence originates from a human donor in a cohort sampled during active COVID-19. Sequenced material: peripheral blood. The CDR3, as DNA: TGTGCCTGGAATTGGCTAGCGGAGGGCGAGCAGTACTTC. Its protein product is CAWNWLAEGEQYF.